This TCR beta chain was identified during a study of shared clonotypes between healthy human individuals. This clone was detected many times. Per germline, CDR1 SEHNR and CDR2 FQNEAQ (reference sequence). The CDR3 is 13 residues long. Trimming removed 5 bases from V and 2 bases from J, with 7 bases in between. All donors qualified as healthy HIV-negative adults and had experienced no recent acute infections or vaccinations. Replicate sorted-subset PCRs were loaded with 150 to 250 ng DNA, 31,000 or so T cell genomes. Data came from immunoSEQ multiplex PCR; TCRdb stores just in-frame clones and leaves some out. Among around 88,000 clones listed, 60% to 70% were seen once.

Sequencing was carried out using memory CD8+ T cells sorted from blood. Subset reported: CD45RO+ cells pooled with CCR7-negative TemRA cells. The receptor comes from a man in his thirties or forties in good health. The chain has TRBV7-9 and TRBJ1-5; D unclear. In DNA, the CDR3 is TGTGCCAGCAGCATGAGTGGCAATCAGCCCCAGCATTTT. Protein product: CASSMSGNQPQHF.